What follows are 18 T cell receptor beta chains derived from one specimen sequenced in a study of T cell responses to AZD1222 COVID-19 vaccine. The method was immunoSEQ multiplex PCR; TCRdb's version includes in-frame clones alone and lacks a portion of them. The repertoire holds about 140,000 clones, 92% seen once, with 3.6% in the top ten. The starting material was peripheral blood, obtained 28 days after the second AZD1222 dose. These receptors were taken from an adult who received the AZD1222 COVID-19 vaccine.

The rearrangement links TRBV19 to TRBJ1-1; a weak D match, TRBD1 (5 bases). In germline, CDR1 is LNHDA, CDR2 SQIVND (reference sequence). The V end was cut by 3 bases, the J end by 4 bases, with 9 bases between. CDR3 length equals 13 residues. CDR3 protein: CASSMFDSTEAFF. CDR3 sequence (DNA): TGTGCCAGTAGTATGTTTGACAGCACTGAAGCTTTCTTT.

The genes are TRBV30 and TRBJ1-6; D is perhaps TRBD1 (6 bases). Trimming cost V 8 bases and J 7 bases, with 18 bases left between them. CDR3 size: 14 residues. CDR1 and CDR2 (germline): GTSNPN, SVGIG (reference sequence). Here the CDR3 DNA reads TGTGCCGGAACAAGGACAGAACTGAATTCACCCCTCCACTTT. It is translated as CAGTRTELNSPLHF.

The J gene is TRBJ2-1, the V gene TRBV9; D is unclear. Trimming removed 0 bases at V and 5 bases at J, with 12 bases between. Germline V CDR1 and CDR2: SGDLS, YYNGEE. CDR3 length: 15 amino acids. The CDR3 loop reads CASSVGPLLDNEQFF. CDR3 DNA: TGTGCCAGCAGCGTAGGCCCCCTGCTCGACAATGAGCAGTTCTTC.

This chain links TRBV4-2 with TRBJ1-1; D possibly corresponds to TRBD1 (6 bases). V was trimmed by 1 base and J by 2 bases, leaving 11 bases between them. CDR1 and CDR2 (germline): LGHNA, YNFKEQ. The CDR3 totals 15 residues. CDR3 sequence (DNA): TGTGCCAGCAGCCAAGTCCGGGGGCTCAACACTGAAGCTTTCTTT. Amino acids: CASSQVRGLNTEAFF.

The chain has TRBV29-1 and TRBJ2-2; D gene unclear. The length of the CDR3 is 12 residues. The V end lost 0 bases, the J end lost 2 bases, and 1 base lay between the germline ends. Per germline, CDR1 SQVTM and CDR2 ANQGSEA. Written as DNA, the CDR3 is TGCAGCGTTGAAGAAAACACCGGGGAGCTGTTTTTT. Amino acid sequence: CSVEENTGELFF.

The rearrangement links TRBV12-3 or TRBV12-4 to TRBJ1-2, with TRBD1 as a possible D gene (6 bases). The CDR3 extends over 13 amino acids. V was trimmed by 3 bases and J by 6 bases, leaving 11 bases between them. CDR3 sequence (DNA): TGTGCCAGCAGTTTTGGGCAGGGGAATGGCTACACCTTC. Its protein product is CASSFGQGNGYTF.

The V call is TRBV7-9, the J call TRBJ1-1; no firm D call. Germline assignment: CDR1 SEHNR and CDR2 FQNEAQ (reference sequence). This CDR3 has 14 residues. The V end lost 7 bases, the J end lost 1 base, and 13 bases lay between the germline ends. The CDR3 bases are TGTGCCAGCACCTCTCAAGCAGGGAACACTGAAGCTTTCTTT. This codes for CASTSQAGNTEAFF.

This clone was observed a single time. The rearrangement links TRBV19 to TRBJ1-3, with D unresolved. The CDR3 consists of 16 residues. Trimming took off 1 base at V and 0 bases at J, with 10 bases between the two ends. Germline V gene data show CDR1 as LNHDA and CDR2 as SQIVND (reference sequence). CDR3 sequence: CASSIVNPSSGNTIYF. The CDR3, as DNA: TGTGCCAGTAGTATAGTCAACCCGAGCTCTGGAAACACCATATATTTT.

The rearrangement uses TRBV6-5 and TRBJ2-1; 11 bases are a match to TRBD2. V dropped 6 bases and J dropped 10; count of bases not matched to a gene: 8. The germline V gene has CDR1 MNHEY and CDR2 SVGAGI. This CDR3 comprises 14 residues. The CDR3 loop is CASSQWGTSGEQFF. CDR3 DNA: TGTGCCAGCAGCCAATGGGGGACTAGCGGCGAGCAGTTCTTC.

V and J are TRBV9 and TRBJ1-1; TRBD1 matches 9 bases. The germline CDR1 and CDR2 sequences are SGDLS and YYNGEE. Trimming cost V 3 bases and J 10 bases; bases outside gene matches: 7. The CDR3 consists of 13 residues. Here the CDR3 DNA reads TGTGCCAGCAGCGCGTCGGACAGGGGAATAGCTTTCTTT. It translates to CASSASDRGIAFF.

The chain combines TRBV18 with TRBJ1-2; 10 bases map to TRBD1. Germline V CDR1 and CDR2: KGHSH, LQKENI. The junction had 2 bases not matched to a gene; V was cut back by 4 bases and J by 6 bases. The CDR3 has 13 amino acids. Here the CDR3 reads CASSLGTGDGYTF. CDR3 bases: TGTGCCAGCTCACTAGGGACAGGGGATGGCTACACCTTC. Filled out from reference TRBV18 and TRBJ1-2, the complete variable domain reads NAGVMQNPRHLVRRRGQEARLRCSPMKGHSHVYWYRQLPEEGLKFMVYLQKENIIDESGMPKERFSAEFPKEGPSILRIQQVVRGDSAAYFCASSLGTGDGYTFGSGTRLTVV.

The chain uses TRBV5-3 and TRBJ2-2, with D possibly being TRBD2 (6 bases). TRBV5-3 is an ORF; its function is uncertain. The length of the CDR3 is 18 residues. Trimming stripped 0 bases from V and 8 bases from J, with 23 bases between. CDR3 coding DNA: TGTGCCAGAAGCTTGGGCCCTCCCGCGGGGCCCCACGGGGGGGAGCTGTTTTTT. Its translation: CARSLGPPAGPHGGELFF.

The chain is built from TRBV11-2 and TRBJ1-1; D unclear. The CDR3 runs 15 residues. From germline, CDR1 is SGHAT and CDR2 FQNNGV. V lost 4 bases to trimming and J lost 1 base, with 13 bases between them. The CDR3 coding sequence is TGTGCCAGCAGCTCCCGGACCCCGGGGAACACTGAAGCTTTCTTT. Translated, it gives CASSSRTPGNTEAFF. Combining the CDR3 with reference TRBV11-2 and TRBJ1-1 gives the whole variable domain EAGVAQSPRYKIIEKRQSVAFWCNPISGHATLYWYQQILGQGPKLLIQFQNNGVVDDSQLPKDRFSAERLKGVDSTLKIQPAKLEDSAVYLCASSSRTPGNTEAFFGQGTRLTVV.

The chain employs TRBV5-1 and TRBJ1-1; D uncertain. V was cut by 0 bases and J by 1 base, with 7 bases left in between. The CDR3 is 14 residues long. Germline CDR1 SGHRS, CDR2 YFSETQ. DNA of the CDR3: TGCGCCAGCAGCTTGGACGGGAAGAACACTGAAGCTTTCTTT. Translation: CASSLDGKNTEAFF.

The genes are TRBV27 and TRBJ2-1; perhaps TRBD2 as D (7 bases). V lost 6 bases to trimming and J lost 0 bases, with 15 bases between them. The CDR3 is 16 amino acids. The germline gives CDR1 MNHEY, CDR2 SMNVEV (reference sequence). The CDR3 spells CASSPSAGASYNEQFF. The DNA of the CDR3 is TGTGCCAGCAGCCCCTCCGCGGGGGCCTCCTACAATGAGCAGTTCTTC.

The V call is TRBV28, the J call TRBJ1-5; 9 bases are shared with TRBD1. Losses at the gene ends were 1 base for V and 1 base for J; bases not matched to a gene: 2. The germline gives CDR1 MDHEN, CDR2 SYDVKM. The CDR3 spans 16 residues. The CDR3 loop reads CASSLLGTGSNQPQHF. CDR3 bases: TGTGCCAGCAGTTTATTGGGGACAGGGAGCAATCAGCCCCAGCATTTT.

V is TRBV19 and J is TRBJ1-3; tentatively, D is TRBD1 (5 bases). Trimming took off 5 bases at V and 2 bases at J, with 10 bases between the two ends. Germline V lookup: CDR1 LNHDA, CDR2 SQIVND (reference sequence). This CDR3 region has 14 residues. CDR3 in amino acids: CASSRTGAGNTIYF. For the CDR3, the DNA is TGTGCCAGTAGTCGAACGGGGGCTGGAAACACCATATATTTT.

The chain recombines TRBV7-9 with TRBJ1-2; D gene ambiguous. The germline V gene has CDR1 SEHNR and CDR2 FQNEAQ (reference sequence). This CDR3 spans 15 amino acids. Trimming removed 1 base from V and 5 bases from J, with 14 bases in between. CDR3 nucleotide sequence: TGTGCCAGCAGCTTAGGGTACGCGGGGAAGTATGGCTACACCTTC. It codes for CASSLGYAGKYGYTF.